Below, 23 T cell receptor beta chains from the same sample are listed, as sequenced in a study of shared clonotypes between healthy human individuals. Sequencing used immunoSEQ multiplex PCR; TCRdb keeps in-frame clones, though not all of them. This table holds 950,000 to 1,200,000 clones, 60% to 85% found once. Sequencing was performed on memory CD4+ T cells from PBMCs. The subset denotes: CD45RA-negative fraction. These receptors were collected from a man younger than 30 in good health. Some clones in this sample may be carry-over from other donors' samples.

Here the CDR3 reads CASSPSPGAGNTIYF. The CDR3 DNA sequence: TGTGCCAGCAGCCCCTCTCCGGGAGCAGGGAACACCATATATTTT. V usage is TRBV9 and J usage is TRBJ1-3; D is possibly TRBD1 (5 bases). V was cut by 4 bases and J by 7 bases, with 18 bases left in between. The germline V gene has CDR1 SGDLS and CDR2 YYNGEE. The length of the CDR3 is 15 residues.

The sample holds one count of this clone. V usage is TRBV5-8 and J usage is TRBJ1-2; D remains unclear. CDR3 length: 13 amino acids. From germline, CDR1 is SGHTS and CDR2 YDEGEE. V dropped 4 bases and J dropped 2 bases, with 9 bases sitting between them. This CDR3 is CASSGRPNYGYTF. DNA of the CDR3: TGTGCCAGCAGCGGCCGACCAAACTATGGCTACACCTTC.

J is TRBJ2-1 and V is TRBV4-1; D remains ambiguous. Germline lookup yields CDR1 MGHRA and CDR2 YSYEKL. V gave up 1 base and J gave up 3 bases, with 13 bases separating them. The CDR3 loop spans 16 amino acids. CDR3 nucleotide sequence: TGCGCCAGCAGCCAAGTAACTGGAGACTTCTACAATGAGCAGTTCTTC. Its translation is CASSQVTGDFYNEQFF.

This clone was recorded once. CDR3 sequence: CASSRGETTSGANVLTF. DNA for the CDR3: TGCGCCAGCAGCAGGGGGGAGACAACCTCTGGGGCCAACGTCCTGACTTTC. This chain joins TRBV4-1 and TRBJ2-6; D assignment may be TRBD1 or TRBD2 (6 bases each). The CDR3 has 17 residues. The V and J ends lost 5 bases and 0 bases respectively, with 14 bases between them. From germline, CDR1 is MGHRA and CDR2 YSYEKL.

This chain joins TRBV18 and TRBJ1-5; 8 bases map to TRBD1. The ends lost 3 bases at V and 5 bases at J; junction bases unmatched: 9. CDR1 and CDR2 (germline): KGHSH, LQKENI. The CDR3 sequence is 16 residues long. CDR3 nucleotides: TGTGCCAGCTCACCCCAGGGGGTACAGGGGGATCAGCCCCAGCATTTT. Protein product: CASSPQGVQGDQPQHF.

A remark on this clone: A read error may produce the germline difference seen at one junction end. The chain recombines TRBV7-9 with TRBJ2-1; weak D call: TRBD2 (6 bases). The CDR3 runs 13 residues. The V gene's germline CDR1 is SEHNR and CDR2 FQNEAQ (reference sequence). The CDR3 DNA is TGTGCCAGCAGCTCCCCCGGGGGTTCGACTAGACTCTTC. It codes for CASSSPGGSTRLF.

In regard to this clone: Other DNA sequences in this sample translate to the same CDR3. J is TRBJ2-3 and V is TRBV20-1; D ambiguous. Trimming shortened V by 3 bases and J by 3 bases, and 4 bases separated the two germline ends. This CDR3 has 11 amino acids. Germline CDR1 and CDR2: DFQATT and SNEGSKA (reference sequence). The CDR3 region is CSASPTDTQYF. DNA of the CDR3: TGCAGTGCTAGTCCGACAGATACGCAGTATTTT.

The chain links TRBV5-4 to TRBJ2-7, with TRBD1 matching 8 bases. Trimming removed 1 base from V and 3 bases from J; junction bases left unmatched: 6. Germline CDR1 and CDR2: SGHNT and YYREEE (reference sequence). There are 15 residues in the CDR3. Written as DNA, the CDR3 is TGTGCCAGCAGCTTGTGGTCACAGGGGGTCTACGAGCAGTACTTC. This sequence encodes CASSLWSQGVYEQYF.

This chain uses TRBV5-4 with TRBJ2-1, with 11 nucleotides matching TRBD2. This CDR3 contains 17 residues. The J segment lost 6 bases and the V segment lost 5 bases, leaving 13 bases of the junction unmatched. Germline CDR1 reads SGHNT; CDR2 reads YYREEE (reference sequence). The CDR3 sequence is CASRPRSGTSGSNEQFF. The CDR3 DNA is TGTGCCAGCAGACCCAGGTCGGGGACTAGCGGATCCAATGAGCAGTTCTTC.

As to this clone: Other DNA variants within this sample encode the same CDR3. The chain couples TRBV5-1 to TRBJ2-7; 10 bases fit TRBD1. Germline loops: CDR1 SGHRS, CDR2 YFSETQ. With 4 bases clipped from V and 6 bases from J, the junction kept 7 bases outside the gene matches. The CDR3 has 14 residues. The CDR3 bases are TGCGCCAGCAGCCCGGGACAGGGGTCAGGCGAGCAGTACTTC. This translates into CASSPGQGSGEQYF.

This clone appeared a few times. V gene TRBV18 combines with J gene TRBJ2-7; no clear D. Germline CDR1 KGHSH, CDR2 LQKENI. Trimming took 2 bases from V and 5 from J, leaving 10 bases between them. The CDR3 has 13 amino acids. In nucleotides, the CDR3 is TGTGCCAGCTCACCAGGGCCTCTCAACGAGCAGTACTTC. This gives the protein CASSPGPLNEQYF.

This clone was observed a few times. The chain employs TRBV19 and TRBJ1-5; tentative D call: TRBD1 (6 bases). V lost 6 bases, J lost 9 bases, and 15 bases lay in between. Germline CDR1 LNHDA, CDR2 SQIVND (reference sequence). The CDR3 runs 13 residues. The CDR3: CASRQDSQRPQHF. CDR3 coding DNA: TGTGCCAGTAGGCAGGACAGCCAGCGGCCCCAGCATTTT.

The V gene is TRBV7-3, the J gene TRBJ2-7; TRBD2 matches at 9 bases. CDR3 size: 15 residues. V shed 2 bases and J 2 bases; nucleotides not matched to a gene: 4. Per germline, CDR1 SGHTA and CDR2 FQGTGA. In nucleotides, the CDR3 is TGTGCCAGCAGCTTATCGCTAGCGGGACCCTACGAGCAGTACTTC. It translates to CASSLSLAGPYEQYF.

To note about this clone: This CDR3 is also generated by other DNA sequences in the sample. The chain combines TRBV6-5 with TRBJ2-7; the match to TRBD1 covers 8 bases. Germline trimming cut 0 bases from V and 4 bases from J; bases unmatched to any gene: 5. Germline assignment: CDR1 MNHEY and CDR2 SVGAGI. The CDR3 totals 15 residues. DNA of the CDR3: TGTGCCAGCAGTTACTCGGGGCAGGGGGCATACGAGCAGTACTTC. As protein: CASSYSGQGAYEQYF.

This clone has just one count. The V and J genes are TRBV7-9 and TRBJ1-2, with a possible D match to TRBD1 (5 bases). Deletions cut 5 bases from V and 11 bases from J, with 21 bases between. The CDR3 is 14 amino acids. Germline values: CDR1 SEHNR, CDR2 FQNEAQ (reference sequence). The CDR3: CASSPLQFRRGYTF. The CDR3 DNA follows: TGTGCCAGCAGCCCCCTCCAGTTCCGAAGGGGTTACACCTTC.

The chain employs TRBV11-2 and TRBJ2-5; D is unclear. CDR3 length: 14 amino acids. CDR1 is SGHAT, CDR2 FQNNGV, per germline. V shed 1 base and J shed 7 bases, with 13 bases lying between them. CDR3 sequence: CASSLALIKMTQYF. CDR3 coding DNA: TGTGCCAGCAGCTTAGCCCTTATTAAGATGACCCAGTACTTC. Filled out from reference TRBV11-2 and TRBJ2-5, the complete variable domain reads EAGVAQSPRYKIIEKRQSVAFWCNPISGHATLYWYQQILGQGPKLLIQFQNNGVVDDSQLPKDRFSAERLKGVDSTLKIQPAKLEDSAVYLCASSLALIKMTQYFGPGTRLLVL.

This clone showed up just a few times. This chain connects TRBV19 to TRBJ1-5, with 8 bases that match TRBD1. Germline trimming cut 1 base from V and 5 bases from J; bases unmatched to any gene: 7. Germline lookup yields CDR1 LNHDA and CDR2 SQIVND (reference sequence). The CDR3 has 16 residues. The CDR3 spells CASSIVSGQGDQPQHF. CDR3 in DNA: TGTGCCAGTAGTATAGTTAGCGGACAGGGCGATCAGCCCCAGCATTTT.

This chain uses TRBV7-6 with TRBJ2-2; TRBD1 might be the D (7 bases). V gave up 5 bases and J gave up 5 bases, with 15 bases separating them. Germline lookup yields CDR1 SGHVS and CDR2 FNYEAQ. The CDR3 runs 15 residues. CDR3 residues: CASSTRQGGTGELFF. CDR3 nucleotides: TGTGCCAGCAGCACCCGCCAGGGGGGTACCGGGGAGCTGTTTTTT.

This chain links TRBV5-1 with TRBJ2-7; TRBD2 is a possible D gene (7 bases). Deletions cut 0 bases from V and 0 bases from J, with 16 bases between. CDR3 size: 17 residues. Germline loops: CDR1 SGHRS, CDR2 YFSETQ. The CDR3 here is CASSLARPAGASYEQYF. The CDR3 DNA sequence: TGCGCCAGCAGCTTGGCCCGTCCCGCGGGGGCCTCCTACGAGCAGTACTTC.

Only a few counts were recorded for this clone. The chain combines TRBV18 with TRBJ1-2, with 7 positions matching TRBD1. Trimming took 2 bases from V and 5 from J; bases not matched to a gene: 11. The germline V gene encodes CDR1 KGHSH and CDR2 LQKENI. This CDR3 has 16 amino acids. The CDR3 DNA reads as TGTGCCAGCTCACCAACGGGAACCGGGACAGAGTATGGCTACACCTTC. The encoded protein is CASSPTGTGTEYGYTF. The full variable domain, completed using reference TRBV18 and TRBJ1-2, is NAGVMQNPRHLVRRRGQEARLRCSPMKGHSHVYWYRQLPEEGLKFMVYLQKENIIDESGMPKERFSAEFPKEGPSILRIQQVVRGDSAAYFCASSPTGTGTEYGYTFGSGTRLTVV.

The chain couples TRBV30 to TRBJ2-6; 9 bases line up with TRBD1. Germline CDR1 GTSNPN, CDR2 SVGIG (reference sequence). CDR3 length: 17 amino acids. V lost 5 bases, J lost 0 bases, and 8 bases stayed unmatched. The CDR3 DNA sequence: TGTGCCTGGTTACCGGGACAGGGACTCTCTGGGGCCAACGTCCTGACTTTC. It encodes CAWLPGQGLSGANVLTF.

This clone was detected a few times. V gene TRBV9 combines with J gene TRBJ1-5; D perhaps matches TRBD1 (5 bases). Germline V gene data show CDR1 as SGDLS and CDR2 as YYNGEE. Deletions cut 6 bases from V and 4 bases from J, with 14 bases between. This CDR3 contains 14 residues. The CDR3 loop is CASNEGRLNQPQHF. The CDR3 nucleotides are TGTGCCAGCAACGAGGGACGTCTTAATCAGCCCCAGCATTTT.

This chain links TRBV6-1 with TRBJ1-3; no firm D call. The length of the CDR3 is 14 residues. V was cut by 10 bases and J by 0 bases, with 13 bases left in between. Germline V CDR1 and CDR2: MNHNS, SASEGT. CDR3 in amino acids: CATRRGSSGNTIYF. DNA for the CDR3: TGTGCCACCAGACGGGGTAGCTCTGGAAACACCATATATTTT.